This paragraph covers one T cell receptor beta chain sequence. The target antigen is unknown. This entry belongs to a study of radiotherapy plus CTLA-4 blockade in lung cancer. Background on the study: Overall, approximately 18% of patients showed an objective response, while 31% attained disease control. Whole-study findings and limits: Researchers report tumor-derived TCR clones expanding in blood after radiotherapy plus ipilimumab.

Trimming left V 6 bases short and J 6 bases short, with 13 bases between. CDR1 is KGHSH and CDR2 is LQKENI in the germline V gene. This CDR3 region has 13 residues. Sequencing used immunoSEQ multiplex PCR; TCRdb keeps in-frame clones, though not all of them. The sample has some 96,000 clones; about 91% are singletons. Material: peripheral blood, obtained from a patient treated with radiotherapy plus ipilimumab. The TCR originated in a human donor with non-small cell lung cancer that progressed on radiotherapy plus ipilimumab. V gene TRBV18 combines with J gene TRBJ2-3, with a possible D match to TRBD2 (5 bases). CDR3 coding DNA: TGTGCCAGCTCGAGGGATCGGTCCGATACGCAGTATTTT. Translation gives CASSRDRSDTQYF.